This T cell receptor beta chain came from a study of blood T cell repertoires in COVID-19. About the research overall: The United States, Italy and Spain provided the acute and convalescent COVID-19 samples.

This clone occurred a few times. Some clones are missing from TCRdb's copy, which holds only in-frame ones; the method was immunoSEQ multiplex PCR. The repertoire holds tens of thousands of clones, with over 80% as singletons. The ends were cut back, 0 bases at V and 1 base at J, with 11 bases in the middle. Germline CDR1 reads SGHRS; CDR2 reads YFSETQ. This CDR3 is built from 16 residues. V usage is TRBV5-1 and J usage is TRBJ1-3; TRBD1 is a possible D gene (5 bases). This TCR derives from a human donor with active COVID-19. The donor label of this sample is uncertain. Sequenced material: peripheral blood. The CDR3 coding sequence is TGCGCCAGCAGCTTGGAGGGGCGTGTTTCTGGAAACACCATATATTTT. Its translation is CASSLEGRVSGNTIYF. Based on the CDR3 plus reference TRBV5-1 and TRBJ1-3, the full variable domain is KAGVTQTPRYLIKTRGQQVTLSCSPISGHRSVSWYQQTPGQGLQFLFEYFSETQRNKGNFPGRFSGRQFSNSRSEMNVSTLELGDSALYLCASSLEGRVSGNTIYFGEGSWLTVV.